These 15 T cell receptor beta chains originate from one sample sequenced in a study of blood T cells in healthy people across ages. Next came a second PCR, run for about 7 to 12 cycles, which used a sample-barcoded 5' primer along with a J-beta primer mix. In TCRdb, the 5' RACE reads were re-called with MiXCR into one record per CDR3 protein. This table has approximately 1,000,000 distinct CDR3 sequences, around two fifths appearing once. Sequenced material: blood. Receptors originate from a man aged 18 to 30 in good health.

This chain uses TRBV7-2 with TRBJ2-1; D is possibly TRBD1 or TRBD2 (7 bases each). The germline CDR1 and CDR2 sequences are SGHTA and FQGNSA. This CDR3 is built from 17 residues. V was shortened by 5 bases and J by 7 bases, with 24 bases between the two germline ends. The CDR3 sequence is CASSPMLGGGQLNEQFF. CDR3 sequence (DNA): TGTGCCAGCAGCCCTATGCTGGGGGGGGGACAGCTTAATGAGCAGTTCTTC.

The rearrangement joins TRBV4-3 to TRBJ2-7, with 9 bases fitting TRBD1. Trimming removed 4 bases from V and 6 bases from J; junction bases left unmatched: 10. Germline CDR1 is LGHNA and CDR2 is YSLEER. There are 15 residues in the CDR3. CDR3 protein: CASSRTGTGLFEQYF. CDR3 bases: TGCGCCAGCAGCCGGACCGGGACAGGGCTCTTCGAGCAGTACTTC.

The chain carries TRBV6-2 or TRBV6-3 and TRBJ2-1; D may be TRBD2 (7 bases). The J call may be faulty, since TRBJ2-7 better matches the DNA end. CDR3 length equals 16 residues. The germline V gene encodes CDR1 MNHEY and CDR2 SVGEGT. The CDR3 loop reads CASSYSWGGAYNEQYF. CDR3 nucleotides: TGTGCCAGCAGTTACTCGTGGGGGGGGGCCTACAATGAGCAGTACTTC.

This rearrangement joins TRBV7-9 to TRBJ2-1; D might be TRBD1 (5 bases). This CDR3 spans 13 amino acids. The ends were cut back, 4 bases at V and 8 bases at J, with 12 bases in the middle. The germline gives CDR1 SEHNR, CDR2 FQNEAQ (reference sequence). In DNA, the CDR3 is TGTGCCAGCAGCTCACAGGTTTCGGATGAGCAGTTCTTC. Translated: CASSSQVSDEQFF. Variable domain in full (rest from reference TRBV7-9 and TRBJ2-1): DTGVSQNPRHKITKRGQNVTFRCDPISEHNRLYWYRQTLGQGPEFLTYFQNEAQLEKSRLLSDRFSAERPKGSFSTLEIQRTEQGDSAMYLCASSSQVSDEQFFGPGTRLTVL.

CDR3 DNA: TGCGCCAGCAGCTTAATGGGAGGCGACAATCAGCCCCAGCATTTT. It is translated as CASSLMGGDNQPQHF. This chain joins TRBV5-1 and TRBJ1-5, with D unclear. V was pared by 2 bases and J by 3 bases, with 12 bases between. This CDR3 contains 15 residues. Germline V gene sequence: CDR1 SGHRS, CDR2 YFSETQ.

This clonotype was recorded a few times. The V call is TRBV7-9, the J call TRBJ1-4; possibly TRBD1 for D (6 bases). V gave up 1 base and J gave up 8 bases, with 14 bases separating them. Germline V lookup: CDR1 SEHNR, CDR2 FQNEAQ (reference sequence). This CDR3 spans 15 amino acids. CDR3 amino acids: CASSLVRQGREKLFF. Written as DNA, the CDR3 is TGTGCCAGCAGCTTAGTTCGGCAGGGGCGCGAAAAACTGTTTTTT.

V and J are TRBV5-1 and TRBJ2-1, with a possible D match to TRBD2 (5 bases). Looked up from germline, CDR1 is SGHRS and CDR2 is YFSETQ. This CDR3 spans 19 amino acids. Between the trimmed V and J ends, which lost 1 base and 4 bases, there was a span of 24 bases. CDR3 sequence: CASSLYFSGEQRTYNEQFF. The DNA for the CDR3 is TGCGCCAGCAGCTTGTATTTTTCCGGGGAACAACGGACTTACAATGAGCAGTTCTTC.

The CDR3 DNA reads as TGCGCCAGCAGCATTGGCGGGACAGGGGGTGGGCATGAGCAGTTCTTC. Its translation: CASSIGGTGGGHEQFF. The chain combines TRBV5-1 with TRBJ2-1; 11 bases are shared with TRBD1. J was trimmed by 8 bases and V by 4 bases; bases with no gene match: 11. CDR1 is SGHRS and CDR2 is YFSETQ in the germline V gene. There are 16 residues in the CDR3.

The chain employs TRBV3-1 and TRBJ1-6, with no clear D. The CDR3 is 14 amino acids. Between the trimmed V and J ends, which lost 6 bases and 4 bases, there was a span of 10 bases. From germline, CDR1 is LGHDT and CDR2 YNNKEL (reference sequence). The CDR3 here is CASSPGEYNSPLHF. The CDR3 bases are TGTGCCAGCAGTCCAGGAGAATATAATTCACCCCTCCACTTT. Full variable domain (outside the CDR3, taken from reference TRBV3-1 and TRBJ1-6): DTAVSQTPKYLVTQMGNDKSIKCEQNLGHDTMYWYKQDSKKFLKIMFSYNNKELIINETVPNRFSPKSPDKAHLNLHINSLELGDSAVYFCASSPGEYNSPLHFGNGTRLTVT.

This clonotype occurred a few times. The genes are TRBV6-2 or TRBV6-3 and TRBJ2-3, with D perhaps given as TRBD1 or TRBD2 (5 bases each). Germline lookup yields CDR1 MNHEY and CDR2 SVGEGT. Trimming removed 2 bases from V and 5 bases from J, with 17 bases in between. The CDR3 has 16 residues. The CDR3 loop reads CASSYVGTPVEDTQYF. The CDR3 DNA reads as TGTGCCAGCAGTTACGTAGGGACCCCGGTTGAAGATACGCAGTATTTT.

This chain uses TRBV14 with TRBJ2-1; D is unresolved. The closer fit of TRBJ2-7 to the DNA end suggests the J call may be wrong. Germline-derived CDR1 and CDR2 are SGHDN and FVKESK. The CDR3 runs to 13 residues. CDR3 nucleotides: TGTGCCAGCAGCCAAGGGTCCCACAATGAGCAGTACTTC. Its protein is CASSQGSHNEQYF.

This chain links TRBV18 with TRBJ2-3; 9 nucleotides agree with TRBD1. Germline V gene sequence: CDR1 KGHSH, CDR2 LQKENI. V lost 2 bases to trimming and J lost 3 bases; unmatched junction nucleotides: 9. The CDR3 has 17 residues. The CDR3 sequence: CASSPKSNRGLTDTQYF. CDR3 bases: TGTGCCAGCTCACCAAAATCAAACAGGGGGCTTACAGATACGCAGTATTTT.

In its sample, this clonotype was seen a few times. The rearrangement links TRBV7-7 to TRBJ2-5, with D uncertain. The CDR3 contains 15 residues. Per germline, CDR1 SSHAT and CDR2 FNYEAQ (reference sequence). The V end lost 1 base, the J end lost 2 bases, and 11 bases lay between the germline ends. The CDR3 sequence: CASSLEGGRQETQYF. CDR3 nucleotides: TGTGCCAGCAGCTTAGAGGGTGGCAGACAAGAGACCCAGTACTTC.

The chain uses TRBV6-6 and TRBJ2-7; D is perhaps TRBD1 (6 bases). V gave up 5 bases and J gave up 4 bases, with 15 bases separating them. Germline loops: CDR1 MNHNY, CDR2 SVGAGI (reference sequence). This CDR3 has 14 residues. CDR3 DNA sequence: TGTGCCAGCAGTCCTGCAGGGGAAGATTACGAGCAGTACTTC. Its protein is CASSPAGEDYEQYF.

This clonotype turned up a few times. The CDR3 bases are TGCGCCAGCAGCATAGCCAGGGGGGACACTGAAGCTTTCTTT. It specifies CASSIARGDTEAFF. The chain carries TRBV5-1 and TRBJ1-1; 7 bases align to TRBD1. This CDR3 comprises 14 residues. Germline V gene sequence: CDR1 SGHRS, CDR2 YFSETQ. Trimming at V came to 4 bases and at J to 3 bases, leaving 6 bases not matched to a gene.